This T cell receptor (beta chain) emerged from a study of OX40 agonist ivuxolimab in advanced cancers. Looking at the study overall: The patients got ivuxolimab, which is an agonistic anti-OX40 (CD134) antibody. Every 2 weeks, patients got intravenous ivuxolimab at one of six dose levels (0.01-10 mg/kg).

General observations from the study: At 0.1 to 3.0 mg/kg, clonal expansion of CD4+ and CD8+ blood T cells had occurred by week 6. Researchers did not determine the expanded peripheral T cells' antigen specificity.

The CDR3 extends over 16 amino acids. J was trimmed by 5 bases and V by 2 bases; bases with no gene match: 10. Germline values: CDR1 MGHRA, CDR2 YSYEKL. Note on this clone: Its target is unknown.

Assay: immunoSEQ multiplex PCR; the TCRdb copy retains only in-frame clones and omits some. The table records 90,000 to 100,000 clones, 95% to 96% of them present only once. This receptor was taken from an adult with an advanced solid tumor such as melanoma, head and neck, liver or kidney cancer. V gene TRBV4-1 combines with J gene TRBJ2-5, with TRBD2 identical over 8 bases. This specimen was CD4+ or CD8+ T cells sorted from blood, taken in a trial of the OX40 agonist ivuxolimab. The chain's CDR3 is CASSQTTGGPFETQYF. The CDR3, as DNA: TGCGCCAGCAGCCAAACAACGGGGGGGCCGTTCGAGACCCAGTACTTC.